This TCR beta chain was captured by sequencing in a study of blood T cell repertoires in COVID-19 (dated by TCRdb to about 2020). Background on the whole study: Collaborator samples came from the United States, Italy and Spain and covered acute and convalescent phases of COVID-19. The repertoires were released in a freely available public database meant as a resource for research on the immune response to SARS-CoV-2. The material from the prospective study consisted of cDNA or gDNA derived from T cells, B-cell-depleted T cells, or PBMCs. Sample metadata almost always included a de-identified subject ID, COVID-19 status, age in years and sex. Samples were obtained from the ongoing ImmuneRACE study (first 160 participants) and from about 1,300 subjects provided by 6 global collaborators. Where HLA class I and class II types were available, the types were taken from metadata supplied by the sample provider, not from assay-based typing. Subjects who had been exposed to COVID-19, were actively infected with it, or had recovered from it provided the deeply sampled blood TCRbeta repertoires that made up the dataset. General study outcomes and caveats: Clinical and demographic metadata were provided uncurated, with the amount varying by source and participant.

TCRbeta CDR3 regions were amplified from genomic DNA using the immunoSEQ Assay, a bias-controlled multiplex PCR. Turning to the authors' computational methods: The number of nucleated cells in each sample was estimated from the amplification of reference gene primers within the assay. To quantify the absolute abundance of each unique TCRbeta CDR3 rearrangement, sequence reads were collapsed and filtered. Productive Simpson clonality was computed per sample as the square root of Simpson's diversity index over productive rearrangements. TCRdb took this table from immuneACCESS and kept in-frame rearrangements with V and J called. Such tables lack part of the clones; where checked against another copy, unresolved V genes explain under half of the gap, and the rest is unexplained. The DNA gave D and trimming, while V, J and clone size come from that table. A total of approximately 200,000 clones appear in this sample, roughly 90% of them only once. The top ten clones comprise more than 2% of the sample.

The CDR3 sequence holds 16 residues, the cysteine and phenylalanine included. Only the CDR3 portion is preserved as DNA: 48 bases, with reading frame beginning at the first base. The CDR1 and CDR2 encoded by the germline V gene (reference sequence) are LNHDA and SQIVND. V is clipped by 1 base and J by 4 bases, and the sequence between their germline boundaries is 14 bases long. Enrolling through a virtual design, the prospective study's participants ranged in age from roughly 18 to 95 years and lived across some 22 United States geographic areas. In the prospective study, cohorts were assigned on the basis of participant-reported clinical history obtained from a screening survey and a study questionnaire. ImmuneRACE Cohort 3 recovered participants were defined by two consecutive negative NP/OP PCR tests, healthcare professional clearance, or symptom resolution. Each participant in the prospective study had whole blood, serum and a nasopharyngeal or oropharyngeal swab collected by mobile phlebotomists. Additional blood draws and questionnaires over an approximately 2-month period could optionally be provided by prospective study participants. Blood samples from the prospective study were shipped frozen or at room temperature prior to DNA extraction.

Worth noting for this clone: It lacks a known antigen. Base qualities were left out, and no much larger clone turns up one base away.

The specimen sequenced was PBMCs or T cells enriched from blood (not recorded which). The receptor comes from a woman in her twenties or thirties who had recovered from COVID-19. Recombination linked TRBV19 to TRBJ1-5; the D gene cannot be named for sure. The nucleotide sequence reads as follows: TGTGCCAGTAGTATAGTCGGAGGGAGAGCGAATCAGCCCCAGCATTTT. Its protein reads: CASSIVGGRANQPQHF.